This section outlines one T cell receptor beta chain sequence together with its context. This clonotype has a count of ten or more. Its antigen is still unknown. Per-base quality was not reported, and no clone a single base away is much larger than it. This beta chain slipped into a library made for alpha chains as a stray read, so its size is not meaningful. Library generation was performed with 5' RACE. The data were produced on a NextSeq 500. The TCR library protocol attached a unique molecular identifier to each TCR cDNA molecule to allow correction of PCR and sequencing errors. The original pipeline was this. TCR identification, UMI-based error correction and CDR3 extraction were all carried out with Decombinator tools. TCRs above a frequency of 2 per 1,000, corresponding to the top 1% of the tumor frequency distribution, were defined as expanded. Renyi diversity was computed with the R vegan package after each repertoire had been subsampled 100 times to 5,000 TCRs. To build CDR3 similarity networks, amino acid triplet string-kernel similarity was used, and CDR3s were connected when their pairwise similarity was above 0.82. TCRdb reran the public reads through fastp at Q25 and MiXCR, keeping productive beta chains. Every CDR3 protein is listed once, alongside the most common genes and DNA of its rows. V and J calls and clone size were set by TCRdb, not the authors. The sample records under 8,000 distinct CDR3 sequences, roughly 3.8% of which are singletons. Around 23% of the sample is held by the ten biggest clonotypes.

This specimen comes from a study of spatial heterogeneity in lung cancer (dated by TCRdb to 2018 to 2020). About the study as a whole: Beta-chain transcripts were consistently detected in greater numbers than alpha-chain transcripts, which likely reflects a higher abundance of beta-chain transcripts. At surgery, hundreds of tumor regions, 64 matched nontumor lung samples and 56 PBMC samples were TCR-sequenced for both alpha and beta chains. Nonsynonymous mutation counts, determined by whole-exome sequencing of tumor tissue, were related to features of the TCR repertoire. TCR alpha and beta repertoires were quantitatively compared across multiple tumor regions, matched nontumor lung and blood in non-small cell lung cancer. In the raw uncorrected reads, each unique combination of TCR and UMI appeared more than ten times on average.

What the authors observed across the whole study: Confirming at a functional level the hypothesis that regional TCRs recognize regional mutations was considered to require additional single-cell paired TCR alpha and beta sequencing.

This sample's time point label indicates: sample taken at primary tumor resection. Without any cell sorting, TCR sequencing was performed on whole RNA extracted either from tumor and nontumor lung tissue or from cryopreserved PBMC samples. The donors were around 69 patients from the lung TRACERx cohort who had early-stage, untreated non-small cell lung cancer. Patients were selected for TCR sequencing only if sufficient RNA was available from at least two tumor regions. A lung pathologist reviewed the tumor and adjacent nontumor lung specimens before the specimens were selected. The TCR was taken from a female donor with early-stage non-small cell lung cancer. Sequencing used normal lung tissue next to the tumor, obtained at surgery.

The base sequence is TGTGCCAGCGGGGACAGGAAAAAGGGCTACACCTTC. This sequence encodes CASGDRKKGYTF. The rearranged chain carries TRBV2 and TRBJ1-2, and TRBD1 matches 8 of the central bases. From the cysteine through the phenylalanine, the CDR3 covers 12 amino acids. The retained sequence is limited to the CDR3, 36 bases, with the frame set at the first base. Unmatched junction bases come to 7, with V trimmed by 8 bases and J by 8 bases. CDR1 and CDR2, per the germline V gene, are SNHLY and FYNNEI.